Below, 32 T cell receptor beta chains from the same sample are listed, as sequenced in a study of blood T cell repertoires in COVID-19. The assay was immunoSEQ multiplex PCR, and TCRdb's table has in-frame clones only and misses some. The sample gives around 160,000 clones, about four fifths of which show up once; 6.5% to 8.5% is in the top ten. The sample was peripheral blood. The receptors come from a human donor with acute or convalescent COVID-19. The donor label of this sample is uncertain.

This chain joins TRBV4-1 and TRBJ1-5, with TRBD1 matching 7 bases. J lost 11 bases, V lost 0 bases, and 4 bases had no gene match. Germline CDR1 MGHRA, CDR2 YSYEKL. The CDR3 runs 13 residues. The CDR3 region is CASSQEWDRAQHF. In DNA form, the CDR3 reads TGCGCCAGCAGCCAAGAATGGGACAGAGCCCAGCATTTT.

This chain joins TRBV11-2 and TRBJ1-1; tentative D call: TRBD1 (5 bases). This CDR3 has 14 amino acids. The germline V and J ends were trimmed by 1 base and 5 bases, with 11 bases remaining between them. CDR1 is SGHAT, CDR2 FQNNGV, per germline. DNA for the CDR3: TGTGCCAGCAGCTTAGGGGGGGGGTCGACTGAAGCTTTCTTT. This codes for CASSLGGGSTEAFF.

This clone was recorded a few times. The CDR3 DNA reads as TGTGCCAGCGGCTCACTGACAGGGGGCTGGTCACCCCTCCACTTT. As protein: CASGSLTGGWSPLHF. The chain links TRBV27 to TRBJ1-6; 10 positions agree with TRBD1. The CDR3 runs 15 residues. J was trimmed by 10 bases and V by 8 bases; bases with no gene match: 11. Germline lookup yields CDR1 MNHEY and CDR2 SMNVEV (reference sequence).

The rearrangement links TRBV7-8 to TRBJ2-2; no reliable D call. Per germline, CDR1 SGHVS and CDR2 FQNEAQ. The CDR3 is 12 residues long. V gave up 2 bases and J gave up 8 bases, with 6 bases separating them. CDR3 sequence reads: CASSLLSGELFF. CDR3 DNA: TGTGCCAGCAGCTTACTATCTGGGGAGCTGTTTTTT.

The chain joins TRBV2 to TRBJ1-6; perhaps TRBD1 as D (6 bases). The CDR3 extends over 12 amino acids. Germline-derived CDR1 and CDR2 are SNHLY and FYNNEI. The V and J ends lost 2 bases and 13 bases respectively, with 9 bases between them. CDR3 nucleotide sequence: TGTGCCAGCAGTGAACTGGGGGCGCCCCTCCACTTT. Residues: CASSELGAPLHF.

This chain connects TRBV7-9 to TRBJ1-1; D is undetermined. Trimming pared 6 bases from V and 1 base from J, leaving 12 bases between. This CDR3 has 14 amino acids. CDR1 is SEHNR and CDR2 is FQNEAQ in the germline V gene (reference sequence). The CDR3 DNA is TGTGCCAGCAGTCCTGTACTCGGGAACACTGAAGCTTTCTTT. It encodes CASSPVLGNTEAFF.

The rearrangement joins TRBV2 to TRBJ1-5; 7 bases line up with TRBD1. The length of the CDR3 is 15 residues. With V trimmed by 7 bases and J by 0 bases, 6 bases remained unmatched. Germline V gene lookup returns CDR1 SNHLY and CDR2 FYNNEI. The CDR3 region is CASKTGFGSNQPQHF. CDR3 nucleotide sequence: TGTGCCAGCAAGACAGGGTTTGGTAGCAATCAGCCCCAGCATTTT.

The V and J genes are TRBV27 and TRBJ2-3; 11 positions agree with TRBD2. This CDR3 is 15 amino acids long. The ends lost 3 bases at V and 2 bases at J; junction bases unmatched: 1. CDR1 and CDR2 from the germline V gene are MNHEY and SMNVEV (reference sequence). The CDR3 DNA is TGTGCCAGCAGTTTGGGACTAGCGGTCACAGATACGCAGTATTTT. Translated: CASSLGLAVTDTQYF.

The genes are TRBV6-5 and TRBJ2-7, with 7 bases that match TRBD1. This CDR3 has 14 residues. Trimming at V came to 6 bases and at J to 2 bases, leaving 7 bases not matched to a gene. In germline, CDR1 is MNHEY, CDR2 SVGAGI. The CDR3 DNA is TGTGCCAGCAGCCGAACAGGGGCCCCCTACGAGCAGTACGTC. Its protein product is CASSRTGAPYEQYV.

This chain links TRBV2 with TRBJ1-5; weak D call: TRBD1 (6 bases). V dropped 1 base and J dropped 5 bases, with 12 bases sitting between them. CDR3 length equals 15 residues. Looked up from germline, CDR1 is SNHLY and CDR2 is FYNNEI. The CDR3: CASSEGTGMYQPQHF. CDR3 DNA: TGTGCCAGCAGTGAAGGAACAGGGATGTATCAGCCCCAGCATTTT.

CDR3 amino acids: CASSQGGSGNTGELFF. In DNA form, the CDR3 reads TGTGCCAGCAGCCAAGGGGGTAGCGGGAACACCGGGGAGCTGTTTTTT. The chain couples TRBV3-1 (or the pseudogene TRBV3-2) to TRBJ2-2, with a possible D match to TRBD2 (6 bases). V was cut by 1 base and J by 1 base, with 10 bases left in between. Germline values: CDR1 LGHDT, CDR2 YNNKEL (reference sequence). This CDR3 has 16 amino acids.

The gene calls are TRBV6-5 and TRBJ1-3; maybe TRBD1 (5 bases). This CDR3 is 11 amino acids long. Germline CDR1 MNHEY, CDR2 SVGAGI. Trimming pared 9 bases from V and 4 bases from J, leaving 7 bases between. For the CDR3, the DNA is TGTGCCAGTCAGGGAGGAAACACCATATATTTT. Translating gives CASQGGNTIYF.

The gene calls are TRBV7-9 and TRBJ1-1; 8 nucleotides align to TRBD1. V shed 5 bases and J 4 bases; nucleotides not matched to a gene: 6. This CDR3 has 14 residues. In germline, CDR1 is SEHNR, CDR2 FQNEAQ (reference sequence). The DNA of the CDR3 is TGTGCCAGCAGCCTAACAGGGGGAGTCACTGAAGCTTTCTTT. Translating it yields CASSLTGGVTEAFF.

This rearrangement joins TRBV6-5 to TRBJ1-5; D is undetermined. The CDR3 spans 14 residues. The germline CDR1 and CDR2 sequences are MNHEY and SVGAGI. V shed 0 bases and J shed 7 bases, with 10 bases lying between them. CDR3 DNA: TGTGCCAGCAGTTACTCTCAGAGGCGGCAGCCCCAGCATTTT. Translated, it gives CASSYSQRRQPQHF.

The rearrangement uses TRBV4-1 and TRBJ1-1; TRBD1 aligns across 7 bases. Germline trimming cut 3 bases from V and 5 bases from J; bases unmatched to any gene: 9. CDR3 size: 15 residues. Germline-derived CDR1 and CDR2 are MGHRA and YSYEKL. CDR3 in amino acids: CASSQDHQGGTEAFF. The CDR3 coding sequence is TGCGCCAGCAGCCAGGACCATCAGGGGGGAACTGAAGCTTTCTTT.

CDR3 bases: TGCGCCAGCAGCTTGTACCGGGAGACGAACTATGGCTACACCTTC. This sequence encodes CASSLYRETNYGYTF. V and J are TRBV5-1 and TRBJ1-2, with no clear D. The CDR3 extends over 15 amino acids. V was trimmed by 1 base and J by 2 bases, leaving 12 bases between them. From germline, CDR1 is SGHRS and CDR2 YFSETQ. The entire variable domain, with the rest obtained from reference TRBV5-1 and TRBJ1-2, is as follows: KAGVTQTPRYLIKTRGQQVTLSCSPISGHRSVSWYQQTPGQGLQFLFEYFSETQRNKGNFPGRFSGRQFSNSRSEMNVSTLELGDSALYLCASSLYRETNYGYTFGSGTRLTVV.

The chain carries TRBV29-1 and TRBJ2-3, with D perhaps given as TRBD1 or TRBD2 (5 bases each). The CDR3 loop spans 12 amino acids. Germline CDR1 and CDR2: SQVTM and ANQGSEA. V was shortened by 7 bases and J by 0 bases, with 8 bases between the two germline ends. The CDR3 sequence is CSGGRSTDTQYF. The DNA for the CDR3 is TGCAGCGGGGGACGGAGCACAGATACGCAGTATTTT.

The V call is TRBV10-3, the J call TRBJ1-5, with no clear D. This CDR3 region has 13 residues. Germline V gene data show CDR1 as ENHRY and CDR2 as SYGVKD. Trimming left V 3 bases short and J 9 bases short, with 12 bases between. The DNA of the CDR3 is TGTGCCATCAGTGACGGAGAGGGAAGGCCCCAGCATTTT. This codes for CAISDGEGRPQHF.

The genes are TRBV2 and TRBJ1-1, with D maybe TRBD1 (6 bases). V lost 2 bases, J lost 4 bases, and 23 bases lay in between. Germline V CDR1 and CDR2: SNHLY, FYNNEI. This CDR3 is built from 18 residues. DNA for the CDR3: TGTGCCAGCAGTGAACTACCGGGACACGCAGTAGACGGCACTGAAGCTTTCTTT. Protein: CASSELPGHAVDGTEAFF.

The chain recombines TRBV27 with TRBJ2-3, with D maybe TRBD2 (6 bases). V shed 3 bases and J shed 0 bases, with 22 bases lying between them. The CDR3 loop spans 19 amino acids. Germline V CDR1 and CDR2: MNHEY, SMNVEV (reference sequence). The CDR3 reads CASSFGPPSGTWSTDTQYF. CDR3 nucleotide sequence: TGTGCCAGCAGTTTTGGCCCACCCTCCGGGACTTGGAGCACAGATACGCAGTATTTT.

The V and J genes are TRBV4-1 and TRBJ2-7; no definite D call. V shed 4 bases and J shed 2 bases, with 9 bases lying between them. Germline V lookup: CDR1 MGHRA, CDR2 YSYEKL. The CDR3 loop spans 13 amino acids. Written as DNA, the CDR3 is TGCGCCAGCAGCCCCGGGTCCACCTACGAGCAGTACTTC. The encoded protein is CASSPGSTYEQYF.

J is TRBJ1-1 and V is TRBV19; 9 nucleotides align to TRBD1. The CDR3 sequence is 15 residues long. From germline, CDR1 is LNHDA and CDR2 SQIVND (reference sequence). V shed 5 bases and J 6 bases; nucleotides not matched to a gene: 10. In DNA form, the CDR3 reads TGTGCCAGTAGTGAGCCTCGGGGACAGGGCTCTGAAGCTTTCTTT. Translation: CASSEPRGQGSEAFF.

The V gene is TRBV27, the J gene TRBJ1-2, with D possibly TRBD1 on 6 matching bases. The CDR3 length is 13 residues. Germline values: CDR1 MNHEY, CDR2 SMNVEV (reference sequence). V lost 3 bases, J lost 2 bases, and 7 bases lay in between. The CDR3 coding sequence is TGTGCCAGCAGTTTCGGACAGAACTATGGCTACACCTTC. The encoded protein is CASSFGQNYGYTF.

This clone was counted between two and nine times. The chain combines TRBV5-5 with TRBJ2-1; 11 nucleotides align to TRBD2. The V and J ends lost 3 bases and 4 bases, in that order; junction bases with no gene match: 6. The CDR3 runs 16 residues. Germline CDR1 and CDR2: SGHKS and YYEKEE (reference sequence). The CDR3 DNA reads TGTGCCAGCAGCTCGGGACTAGCGGTGAATTACAATGAGCAGTTCTTC. Residues: CASSSGLAVNYNEQFF.

The chain has TRBV19 and TRBJ2-5; possible D gene TRBD1, 6 bases. The germline V and J ends were trimmed by 5 bases and 2 bases, with 15 bases remaining between them. The CDR3 has 15 residues. CDR1 and CDR2 from the germline V gene are LNHDA and SQIVND (reference sequence). The chain's CDR3 is CASSLLWGRQETQYF. The CDR3 bases are TGTGCCAGTAGTCTCCTATGGGGGCGGCAAGAGACCCAGTACTTC.

As for this clone: This CDR3 is also generated by other DNA sequences in the sample. This chain uses TRBV2 with TRBJ2-3, with 10 bases fitting TRBD2. Germline CDR1 and CDR2: SNHLY and FYNNEI. The CDR3 sequence is 15 residues long. The V and J ends lost 4 bases and 1 base, in that order; junction bases with no gene match: 2. CDR3 DNA sequence: TGTGCCAGCAGTGGTCTAGCGGGGGGCACAGATACGCAGTATTTT. It codes for CASSGLAGGTDTQYF.

The gene calls are TRBV5-6 and TRBJ2-3; perhaps TRBD1 as D (6 bases). Germline CDR1 is SGHDT and CDR2 is YYEEEE. The CDR3 runs to 16 residues. Trimming removed 2 bases at V and 2 bases at J, with 15 bases between. As DNA, the CDR3 is TGTGCCAGCAGCTTATTCCGGGACACCCTCACAGATACGCAGTATTTT. Translation: CASSLFRDTLTDTQYF.

The rearrangement links TRBV7-2 to TRBJ2-7, with D possibly being TRBD2 (5 bases). CDR3 length: 20 amino acids. The germline V gene encodes CDR1 SGHTA and CDR2 FQGNSA. Between the trimmed V and J ends, which lost 0 bases and 4 bases, there was a span of 28 bases. The CDR3 spells CASSLARPFYPEGHGYEQYF. CDR3 DNA sequence: TGTGCCAGCAGCTTAGCGAGGCCCTTTTACCCAGAGGGTCACGGGTACGAGCAGTACTTC.

The V and J genes are TRBV3-1 (or the pseudogene TRBV3-2) and TRBJ1-2, with TRBD1 as a possible D gene (5 bases). The CDR3 loop spans 14 amino acids. Germline V gives CDR1 LGHDT, CDR2 YNNKEL (reference sequence). Deletions cut 0 bases from V and 4 bases from J, with 9 bases between. As DNA, the CDR3 is TGTGCCAGCAGCCAAGATAATACAGGCTATGGCTACACCTTC. Protein product: CASSQDNTGYGYTF.

The genes are TRBV7-9 and TRBJ2-5; 10 bases fit TRBD2. The V gene end was trimmed by 7 bases and the J gene end by 5 bases; junction bases not matched to a gene: 7. Germline V gives CDR1 SEHNR, CDR2 FQNEAQ (reference sequence). The CDR3 loop spans 14 amino acids. CDR3 protein: CASTSGGVEETQYF. The CDR3 nucleotides read TGTGCCAGCACCAGCGGGGGGGTGGAGGAGACCCAGTACTTC.

This clone appeared a few times. The V and J genes are TRBV18 and TRBJ2-2; D gene ambiguous. The germline V gene has CDR1 KGHSH and CDR2 LQKENI. With 2 bases removed from V and 4 bases from J, the gap between germline ends came to 8 bases. There are 14 residues in the CDR3. Written as DNA, the CDR3 is TGTGCCAGCTCACCAGGCAGCGCCACCGGGGAGCTGTTTTTT. Protein: CASSPGSATGELFF.

The rearrangement joins TRBV5-6 to TRBJ1-3; TRBD1 agrees at 7 bases. Per germline, CDR1 SGHDT and CDR2 YYEEEE. This CDR3 region has 13 residues. Trimming at V came to 2 bases and at J to 6 bases, leaving 2 bases not matched to a gene. For the CDR3, the DNA is TGTGCCAGCAGCTTTACAGGGGAAAACACCATATATTTT. This translates into CASSFTGENTIYF. Supplemented by reference TRBV5-6 and TRBJ1-3, the full variable domain reads DAGVTQSPTHLIKTRGQQVTLRCSPKSGHDTVSWYQQALGQGPQFIFQYYEEEERQRGNFPDRFSGHQFPNYSSELNVNALLLGDSALYLCASSFTGENTIYFGEGSWLTVV.